This TCR beta chain was sequenced for a study of T cell responses to AZD1222 COVID-19 vaccine. Study at large: Pooled in the analysis were second doses at about 4 or about 12 weeks. Study-level results: Among the donors, most were white British and more were female, and clonal diversity was possibly underestimated. The study sampled repertoires only after the peak T cell response. The study identified only a handful of AZD1222 recipients as seropositive at baseline.

Clones were sequenced by immunoSEQ multiplex PCR, and TCRdb holds only the in-frame ones, with some missing. The data hold some 170,000 clones, with more than 90% observed a single time. Worth noting for this clone: Antigen: not known.

Germline CDR1 is KGHSH and CDR2 is LQKENI. Trimming removed 5 bases from V and 1 base from J, with 11 bases in between. The CDR3 consists of 14 residues. V gene TRBV18 combines with J gene TRBJ1-1; D might be TRBD1 (6 bases). Sample: peripheral blood, taken on day 0 of AZD1222 vaccination. The clonotype was recovered from an adult in good health. The CDR3 spells CASSVKQGNTEAFF. The CDR3 DNA follows: TGTGCCAGCTCAGTGAAACAGGGGAACACTGAAGCTTTCTTT.